Listed below are T cell receptor beta chains from one sample, sequenced in a study of blood T cell repertoires in COVID-19. Assay used: immunoSEQ multiplex PCR; TCRdb lists only in-frame clones, some missing. The data hold 95,000 to 110,000 clones, with 70% to 90% observed a single time. The specimen was peripheral blood. These receptors all stem from a man over 45 with active or convalescent COVID-19. Each CDR3 is given with its conserved first and last residue. A D gene is named only where the DNA matches it firmly. Rows give clone size only sometimes, using once, few, many, or a class for an expanded clone.

d_call: TRBD2
cdr3_length: 15
clone_size: -
j_call: TRBJ2-1
v_call: TRBV6-6
cdr3_nt: TGTGCCAGCACCAAAGGGACTAGCGGTCCCAATGAGCAGTTCTTC
cdr3_aa: CASTKGTSGPNEQFF

d_call: -
cdr3_length: 12
clone_size: -
j_call: TRBJ1-2
v_call: TRBV27
cdr3_nt: TGTGCCAGCAGACAGGATCTTTATGGCTACACCTTC
cdr3_aa: CASRQDLYGYTF

d_call: -
cdr3_length: 16
clone_size: -
j_call: TRBJ1-2
v_call: TRBV20-1
cdr3_nt: TGCAGTACCAGTGCTAGACCCGGGTACGACAGCTATGGCTACACCTTC
cdr3_aa: CSTSARPGYDSYGYTF

d_call: -
cdr3_length: 13
clone_size: -
j_call: TRBJ1-5
v_call: TRBV5-1
cdr3_nt: TGCGCCAGCAGCTTAAAGACAGATCAGCCCCAGCATTTT
cdr3_aa: CASSLKTDQPQHF

d_call: -
cdr3_length: 15
clone_size: -
j_call: TRBJ1-1
v_call: TRBV6-1
cdr3_nt: TGTGCCAGCAGTGAAGCGCTTACAGGGAACACTGAAGCTTTCTTT
cdr3_aa: CASSEALTGNTEAFF

d_call: -
cdr3_length: 15
clone_size: -
j_call: TRBJ1-1
v_call: TRBV28
cdr3_nt: TGTGCCAGCAGTTTACGAGGGAATACGAACACTGAAGCTTTCTTT
cdr3_aa: CASSLRGNTNTEAFF

d_call: -
cdr3_length: 16
clone_size: -
j_call: TRBJ2-7
v_call: TRBV4-1
cdr3_nt: TGCGCCAGCAGCCAACCATCGGGACAACTACCCTACGAGCAGTACTTC
cdr3_aa: CASSQPSGQLPYEQYF

d_call: -
cdr3_length: 14
clone_size: -
j_call: TRBJ2-3
v_call: TRBV5-5
cdr3_nt: TGTGCCAGCAGCTTGGAAACTCGTAAAGATACGCAGTATTTT
cdr3_aa: CASSLETRKDTQYF

d_call: TRBD1
cdr3_length: 15
clone_size: -
j_call: TRBJ1-4
v_call: TRBV19
cdr3_nt: TGTGCCAGTAGCACAACAGGGGCAACTAATGAAAAACTGTTTTTT
cdr3_aa: CASSTTGATNEKLFF

d_call: -
cdr3_length: 14
clone_size: -
j_call: TRBJ2-7
v_call: TRBV28
cdr3_nt: TGTGCCAGTCCACCGCCCGGGGGTTCCTACGAGCAGTACTTC
cdr3_aa: CASPPPGGSYEQYF

d_call: TRBD1
cdr3_length: 12
clone_size: -
j_call: TRBJ2-5
v_call: TRBV24-1
cdr3_nt: TGTGCCACCCGGGACAGGGGAGAGACCCAGTACTTC
cdr3_aa: CATRDRGETQYF

d_call: TRBD1
cdr3_length: 16
clone_size: -
j_call: TRBJ1-5
v_call: TRBV10-3
cdr3_nt: TGTGCCATCAGTCCGGGACAGGGGGCTGGAAATCAGCCCCAGCATTTT
cdr3_aa: CAISPGQGAGNQPQHF

d_call: -
cdr3_length: 15
clone_size: -
j_call: TRBJ2-3
v_call: TRBV29-1
cdr3_nt: TGCAGCGCCGGGCCCCTAGCAGATAGCACAGATACGCAGTATTTT
cdr3_aa: CSAGPLADSTDTQYF

d_call: -
cdr3_length: 15
clone_size: -
j_call: TRBJ2-2
v_call: TRBV7-9
cdr3_nt: TGTGCCAGCAGCCGGCCTCAGGGTGGAACCGGGGAGCTGTTTTTT
cdr3_aa: CASSRPQGGTGELFF

d_call: -
cdr3_length: 13
clone_size: -
j_call: TRBJ2-7
v_call: TRBV19
cdr3_nt: TGTGCCAGTAGTAATCCAGGGGCCTACGAGCAGTACTTC
cdr3_aa: CASSNPGAYEQYF

d_call: -
cdr3_length: 12
clone_size: -
j_call: TRBJ1-2
v_call: TRBV28
cdr3_nt: TGTGCCAGCAGCCCCCAGCAGGGTGGCTACACCTTC
cdr3_aa: CASSPQQGGYTF

d_call: -
cdr3_length: 14
clone_size: -
j_call: TRBJ1-1
v_call: TRBV5-1
cdr3_nt: TGCGCCAGCAGCCCGTCGGGAGAGAACACTGAAGCTTTCTTT
cdr3_aa: CASSPSGENTEAFF

d_call: -
cdr3_length: 14
clone_size: -
j_call: TRBJ1-3
v_call: TRBV6-5
cdr3_nt: TGTGCCAGCAGGGGACTGGGCTCTGGAAACACCATATATTTT
cdr3_aa: CASRGLGSGNTIYF

d_call: -
cdr3_length: 14
clone_size: -
j_call: TRBJ1-5
v_call: TRBV2
cdr3_nt: TGTGCCAGCGAGGCCACCTATAGCAATCAGCCCCAGCATTTT
cdr3_aa: CASEATYSNQPQHF

d_call: TRBD1
cdr3_length: 13
clone_size: -
j_call: TRBJ1-1
v_call: TRBV28
cdr3_nt: TGTGCCAGCAGGCCAGGGGGGCACACTGAAGCTTTCTTT
cdr3_aa: CASRPGGHTEAFF

d_call: TRBD2
cdr3_length: 16
clone_size: -
j_call: TRBJ2-4
v_call: TRBV7-2
cdr3_nt: TGTGCCAGCAGCTTAGTGCATGGGGGAGGGCGGGACATTCAGTACTTC
cdr3_aa: CASSLVHGGGRDIQYF

d_call: -
cdr3_length: 14
clone_size: few
j_call: TRBJ1-1
v_call: TRBV6-5
cdr3_nt: TGTGCCAGCAGTTACGGTGGCACGAACACTGAAGCTTTCTTT
cdr3_aa: CASSYGGTNTEAFF

d_call: -
cdr3_length: 14
clone_size: -
j_call: TRBJ1-5
v_call: TRBV7-8
cdr3_nt: TGTGCCAGCAGCCCCGGACAGATGAATCAGCCCCAGCATTTT
cdr3_aa: CASSPGQMNQPQHF

d_call: -
cdr3_length: 13
clone_size: -
j_call: TRBJ2-1
v_call: TRBV5-4
cdr3_nt: TGTGCCAGCAGAATCGACGGGCGGGATGAGCAGTTCTTC
cdr3_aa: CASRIDGRDEQFF

d_call: -
cdr3_length: 14
clone_size: few
j_call: TRBJ1-2
v_call: TRBV5-6
cdr3_nt: TGTGCCAGCAGCTTGGGAGGGCCCAACTATGGCTACACCTTC
cdr3_aa: CASSLGGPNYGYTF

d_call: TRBD2
cdr3_length: 16
clone_size: -
j_call: TRBJ2-1
v_call: TRBV7-6
cdr3_nt: TGTGCCAGCAGCTTAGCCCCTAGCGGTAATGGGGATGAGCAGTTCTTC
cdr3_aa: CASSLAPSGNGDEQFF

d_call: TRBD2
cdr3_length: 15
clone_size: -
j_call: TRBJ2-7
v_call: TRBV28
cdr3_nt: TGTGCCAGCAGTTTAATAGCGGGAGTTACCTACGAGCAGTACTTC
cdr3_aa: CASSLIAGVTYEQYF

d_call: -
cdr3_length: 15
clone_size: once
j_call: TRBJ2-2
v_call: TRBV3-1/TRBV3-2
cdr3_nt: TGTGCCAGCAGCCAAGGCCCAGCGAACACCGGGGAGCTGTTTTTT
cdr3_aa: CASSQGPANTGELFF

d_call: TRBD1
cdr3_length: 12
clone_size: -
j_call: TRBJ2-7
v_call: TRBV12-3/TRBV12-4
cdr3_nt: TGTGCCAGCAGCTATACAGGGGTCGAGCAGTACTTC
cdr3_aa: CASSYTGVEQYF

d_call: TRBD1
cdr3_length: 18
clone_size: -
j_call: TRBJ2-1
v_call: TRBV28
cdr3_nt: TGTGCCAGCAGTTACGGGACAGGGGTTAAGGTTACTGACAATGAGCAGTTCTTC
cdr3_aa: CASSYGTGVKVTDNEQFF

d_call: -
cdr3_length: 14
clone_size: -
j_call: TRBJ2-2
v_call: TRBV9
cdr3_nt: TGTGCCAGCAGTCACCCAACTTACACCGGGGAGCTGTTTTTT
cdr3_aa: CASSHPTYTGELFF

d_call: TRBD2
cdr3_length: 12
clone_size: few
j_call: TRBJ2-5
v_call: TRBV7-9
cdr3_nt: TGTGCCAGCAGCCCGGGGGGTCAGACCCAGTACTTC
cdr3_aa: CASSPGGQTQYF

d_call: -
cdr3_length: 13
clone_size: -
j_call: TRBJ1-6
v_call: TRBV3-1/TRBV3-2
cdr3_nt: TGTGCCAGCAGCCAAGATCGTAGTTCACCCCTCCACTTT
cdr3_aa: CASSQDRSSPLHF

d_call: -
cdr3_length: 13
clone_size: -
j_call: TRBJ2-2
v_call: TRBV9
cdr3_nt: TGTGCCAGTCACCGAGCGGAAGACGGGGAGCTGTTTTTT
cdr3_aa: CASHRAEDGELFF

d_call: TRBD1
cdr3_length: 15
clone_size: -
j_call: TRBJ1-6
v_call: TRBV5-1
cdr3_nt: TGCGCCAGCAGCTTGGGACAGGGGGGCAATTCACCCCTCCACTTT
cdr3_aa: CASSLGQGGNSPLHF

d_call: TRBD2
cdr3_length: 15
clone_size: once
j_call: TRBJ2-7
v_call: TRBV9
cdr3_nt: TGTGCCAGCAGCGTAGGACGGTATAGCGGGAGCGAGCAGTACTTC
cdr3_aa: CASSVGRYSGSEQYF

d_call: TRBD1
cdr3_length: 14
clone_size: -
j_call: TRBJ1-5
v_call: TRBV5-4
cdr3_nt: TGTGCCAGCAGCAAACAGGGGGCAGGGCAGCCCCAGCATTTT
cdr3_aa: CASSKQGAGQPQHF

d_call: TRBD1
cdr3_length: 13
clone_size: -
j_call: TRBJ1-1
v_call: TRBV5-1
cdr3_nt: TGCGCCAGCAAGACAGGGGATCGCGCTGAAGCTTTCTTT
cdr3_aa: CASKTGDRAEAFF

d_call: -
cdr3_length: 14
clone_size: few
j_call: TRBJ1-4
v_call: TRBV19
cdr3_nt: TGTGCCAGTAGTATAGGTGCAGATAATGAAAAACTGTTTTTT
cdr3_aa: CASSIGADNEKLFF

d_call: TRBD1
cdr3_length: 18
clone_size: few
j_call: TRBJ1-1
v_call: TRBV14
cdr3_nt: TGTGCCAGCAGCCAAGAGTCCGGGACAGGGGTAATGAACACTGAAGCTTTCTTT
cdr3_aa: CASSQESGTGVMNTEAFF

d_call: -
cdr3_length: 13
clone_size: -
j_call: TRBJ2-1
v_call: TRBV10-3
cdr3_nt: TGTGCCATCAACCCTAGCTCGGGCAATGAGCAGTTCTTC
cdr3_aa: CAINPSSGNEQFF

d_call: -
cdr3_length: 17
clone_size: -
j_call: TRBJ1-5
v_call: TRBV28
cdr3_nt: TGTGCCAGCAGTTTCCTCTTGGGTGATGTGGGCCATCAGCCCCAGCATTTT
cdr3_aa: CASSFLLGDVGHQPQHF

d_call: TRBD2
cdr3_length: 12
clone_size: -
j_call: TRBJ2-1
v_call: TRBV5-4
cdr3_nt: TGTGCCAGCAGGGATACTAGCGGTGAGCAGTTCTTC
cdr3_aa: CASRDTSGEQFF

d_call: -
cdr3_length: 16
clone_size: -
j_call: TRBJ2-7
v_call: TRBV2
cdr3_nt: TGTGCCAGCAGTGAAGGGTCGACAGAAAACTCCTACGAGCAGTACTTC
cdr3_aa: CASSEGSTENSYEQYF

d_call: TRBD2
cdr3_length: 16
clone_size: -
j_call: TRBJ2-1
v_call: TRBV4-2
cdr3_nt: TGTGCCAGCAGCCAAGACGTAGCGGGGAACTACAATGAGCAGTTCTTC
cdr3_aa: CASSQDVAGNYNEQFF

d_call: TRBD2
cdr3_length: 15
clone_size: -
j_call: TRBJ2-3
v_call: TRBV10-3
cdr3_nt: TGTGCCATCAGCGTAGCGGGAGGGCCGGAAGATACGCAGTATTTT
cdr3_aa: CAISVAGGPEDTQYF

d_call: -
cdr3_length: 13
clone_size: -
j_call: TRBJ2-1
v_call: TRBV4-1
cdr3_nt: TGCGCCAGCAGCCAAAGACTCCTCAATGAGCAGTTCTTC
cdr3_aa: CASSQRLLNEQFF